These T cell receptor beta chains were read from a single sample in a study of T cell changes during pregnancy in multiple sclerosis. Assay: immunoSEQ multiplex PCR; the TCRdb copy retains only in-frame clones and omits some. The sample has over 10,000 clones; around 87% are singletons. The sequenced sample was CD8+ T cells from peripheral blood mononuclear cells, obtained in the second trimester of pregnancy. The source of these receptors is a female donor in good health, enrolled as a control in a pregnancy study. CDR3s include the opening cysteine and the closing phenylalanine or tryptophan.

CDR3,V
CASSTSGQGLGGYTF,TRBV7-9
CASSGTGSSYNSPLHF,TRBV5-6
CASRTTGNPYEQYF,TRBV10-1
CSVPPGQVDGYTF,TRBV29-1
CAISGTDDGYTF,TRBV10-3
CASSLDLAGSNEQFF,TRBV7-7
CASSPRTSTDTQYF,TRBV14
CASRRTAGGSTEAFF,TRBV27
CASSDDRANEQFF,TRBV6-4
CASSVAGQGNHEQYF,TRBV9
CAIRATGQGASDTQYF,TRBV10-3
CASSSTTMAGETQYF,TRBV5-4
CASRPTSGRGNEQFF,TRBV7-9
CAWTTGDPYEQYF,TRBV30
CASASRRGAYYEQYF,TRBV7-2
CASSMGSGRGGYNEQFF,TRBV9
CASSLGSYEQYF,TRBV7-9
CVSSLARGMNTEAFF,TRBV7-9
CASSPIRGQEQYF,TRBV18
CASRDSEAFF,TRBV19
CASSLGRVEEQYF,TRBV28
CASSLRTGGNEQFF,TRBV27
CASSLSGGQGLYNEQFF,TRBV27
CATSGFSGTGTDTQYF,TRBV15
CAIRLFSGRTTEAFF,TRBV10-3
CASSPNRDGTYEQYF,TRBV4-3
CASSQDESGQRYGYTF,TRBV4-1
CASSPRLNTEAFF,TRBV9
CASSLPGGAVDEQYF,TRBV27
CASSQGGVAYEQYF,TRBV13
CASSYSGMNTEAFF,TRBV6-5
CAISESGSWAEQYF,TRBV10-3
CASSGDRSYEQYF,TRBV18
CASRDGQVGEAFF,TRBV7-8
CASSVVETWNEQFF,TRBV9
CASSVGQSYEQYF,TRBV9
CASSYLQQGPAYEQYF,TRBV6-5
CASSLPSGGPSQYF,TRBV7-6
CASSIWASSYEQYF,TRBV19
CASSLGGTTEAFF,TRBV5-1
CASSRAEEREQYF,TRBV7-9
CATSSGNTGELFF,TRBV5-4
CASSPAGGHETQYF,TRBV5-4
CASKQDGNSNQPQHF,TRBV6-1
CAILPREYEQYF,TRBV7-6
CAWIVARLATPGANVLTF,TRBV30
CASTEVPGYSYEQYF,TRBV7-8
CASSQGGGAIDTQYF,TRBV4-1
CASSRTDGEKLFF,TRBV27
CSVGVGVEAFF,TRBV29-1
CASSRSSGEQFF,TRBV14
CATSSHLSTTEAFF,TRBV15
CASSDGLTANYGYTF,TRBV5-4
CASGPLETQYF,TRBV12-5